This T cell receptor (beta chain) comes out of a study of T cell changes during pregnancy in multiple sclerosis. Libraries were prepared by immunoSEQ multiplex PCR; TCRdb keeps only in-frame clonotypes and omits some of them. The table has some 80,000 clones, 90% to 95% seen once. Sample: peripheral blood, taken in the second trimester of pregnancy. This TCR derives from a female donor with multiple sclerosis, enrolled in a pregnancy study.

The CDR3 DNA reads as TGTGCCAGCAGCTTAGAAGGTTTGGCAGGGGAAGGGGTGACCCAGTACTTC. Translation gives CASSLEGLAGEGVTQYF. The chain carries TRBV7-8 and TRBJ2-5, with D perhaps matching TRBD1 (6 bases). The CDR3 has 17 residues. Germline loops: CDR1 SGHVS, CDR2 FQNEAQ. Trimming left V 1 base short and J 7 bases short, with 22 bases between.